This entry lists 15 T cell receptor beta chains sequenced from one sample in a study of regulatory T cells in long-lasting Graves disease. Time point denoted: persistent/refractory GD, antithyroid drugs over 5 years with positive TRAb. The TCR library was made from RNA extracted from PBMCs. Arm-PCR of CDR3 regions with iRepertoire HTBI primers generated TCR beta libraries. TCRdb reprocessed the multiplex PCR reads with MiXCR, giving one entry per CDR3 protein. The sample has hundreds of thousands of distinct CDR3 sequences, about 20% seen once. Specimen: peripheral blood mononuclear cells (PBMCs), collected when the disease was refractory, from a patient treated with antithyroid drugs. Source of these receptors: a female donor with Graves disease.

The rearrangement links TRBV6-1 to TRBJ1-4; D ambiguous. This CDR3 is built from 13 residues. Trimming removed 3 bases at V and 11 bases at J, with 13 bases between. CDR1 MNHNS and CDR2 SASEGT come from the germline V gene. The CDR3 DNA is TGTGCCAGCAGTGATTTCGGTACGTGGAAACTGTTTTTT. Protein product: CASSDFGTWKLFF.

The V gene is TRBV19, the J gene TRBJ1-6; TRBD1 is a possible D gene (5 bases). The germline V gene has CDR1 LNHDA and CDR2 SQIVND (reference sequence). The CDR3 covers 16 residues. The germline V and J ends were trimmed by 1 base and 6 bases, with 13 bases remaining between them. The DNA for the CDR3 is TGTGCCAGTAGTATAGGGCAGGGAGTGAGTAATTCACCCCTCCACTTT. This gives the protein CASSIGQGVSNSPLHF.

The rearrangement uses TRBV7-9 and TRBJ1-4; 10 bases map to TRBD1. This CDR3 is 16 amino acids long. J gave up 7 bases and V 0 bases, and 5 bases lay outside the gene matches. The germline V gene has CDR1 SEHNR and CDR2 FQNEAQ (reference sequence). The CDR3 region is CASSLAGQGGFEKLFF. CDR3 DNA sequence: TGTGCCAGCAGCTTAGCAGGACAGGGGGGGTTTGAAAAACTGTTTTTT.

This clonotype was recorded many times. V and J are TRBV7-2 and TRBJ1-1, with a possible D match to TRBD1 (6 bases). The CDR3 has 17 amino acids. Germline CDR1 is SGHTA and CDR2 is FQGNSA. Between the trimmed V and J ends, which lost 5 bases and 1 base, there was a span of 20 bases. CDR3 sequence: CASSRPGAGVRNTEAFF. DNA for the CDR3: TGTGCCAGCAGCAGACCAGGGGCGGGGGTGCGGAACACTGAAGCTTTCTTT.

This clonotype has a handful of counts. The genes are TRBV4-1 and TRBJ1-1; the D is unclear. CDR1 and CDR2 from the germline V gene are MGHRA and YSYEKL. V was pared by 0 bases and J by 7 bases, with 6 bases between. The CDR3 has 12 residues. The DNA of the CDR3 is TGCGCCAGCAGCCAAGATACCATTGAAGCTTTCTTT. Translation: CASSQDTIEAFF.

This clonotype was seen only a few times. This sequence joins TRBV20-1 and TRBJ1-2, with no clear D. The V end was cut by 4 bases, the J end by 6 bases, with 3 bases between. This CDR3 is built from 9 residues. From germline, CDR1 is DFQATT and CDR2 SNEGSKA (reference sequence). The CDR3 DNA sequence: TGCAGTGCTACGGATGGCTACACCTTC. This encodes CSATDGYTF.

V and J are TRBV27 and TRBJ2-3; no clear D gene. V dropped 2 bases and J dropped 7 bases, with 10 bases sitting between them. This CDR3 is built from 13 residues. From germline, CDR1 is MNHEY and CDR2 SMNVEV (reference sequence). The CDR3 nucleotides are TGTGCCAGCAGTTTACGGCCCCCGAATACGCAGTATTTT. Encoded protein: CASSLRPPNTQYF.

Comment on this clonotype: A much more abundant neighbour one base away suggests this may be a read error. The chain has TRBV7-2 and TRBJ2-6, with a weak D call TRBD1 (5 bases). CDR3 length: 15 amino acids. Per the germline V gene, CDR1 is SGHTA and CDR2 is FQGNSA. The CDR3 nucleotides read TGTGCCAGCAGCTTAGCGGGGCTAGGGGCCAACGCCCTGACCTTC. It specifies CASSLAGLGANALTF.

This clonotype has a count of ten or more. The gene calls are TRBV29-1 and TRBJ1-1; D not certain. The CDR3 spans 13 residues. Germline CDR1 and CDR2: SQVTM and ANQGSEA. Between the trimmed V and J ends, which lost 0 bases and 8 bases, there was a span of 13 bases. CDR3 nucleotides: TGCAGCGTTGAAGATCGGCCGGGCTCCGAAGCTTTCTTT. This translates into CSVEDRPGSEAFF.

This clonotype occurred a few times. CDR3 bases: TGTGCCAGCAGTTCCCACGGACAGGGGGGAAGCTCCTACGAGCAGTACTTC. It translates to CASSSHGQGGSSYEQYF. The rearrangement links TRBV12-3 or TRBV12-4 to TRBJ2-7; 10 bases are a match to TRBD1. The CDR3 has 17 amino acids. Trimming at V came to 4 bases and at J to 0 bases, leaving 9 bases not matched to a gene.

This clonotype has only a few counts. The chain carries TRBV27 and TRBJ1-2, with unresolved D. The CDR3 runs to 13 residues. Germline CDR1 reads MNHEY; CDR2 reads SMNVEV (reference sequence). V was clipped by 6 bases and J by 4 bases, with 12 bases between them. CDR3 nucleotides: TGTGCCAGCAGCTTTGGCTCAGGCTATGGCTACACCTTC. Its protein product is CASSFGSGYGYTF.

The V gene is TRBV7-3, the J gene TRBJ2-2, with D possibly TRBD2 on 8 matching bases. CDR3 size: 18 residues. Germline CDR1 SGHTA, CDR2 FQGTGA. Trimming removed 4 bases from V and 8 bases from J, with 26 bases in between. The CDR3 region has the DNA TGTGCCAGCAGCTACCGCTTACCGGGGGGGGACAGACGAGGGGAGCTGTTTTTT. Amino acids: CASSYRLPGGDRRGELFF. The full variable domain, completed using reference TRBV7-3 and TRBJ2-2, is GAGVSQTPSNKVTEKGKYVELRCDPISGHTALYWYRQSLGQGPEFLIYFQGTGAADDSGLPNDRFFAVRPEGSVSTLKIQRTERGDSAVYLCASSYRLPGGDRRGELFFGEGSRLTVL.

V and J are TRBV19 and TRBJ2-7; 14 positions agree with TRBD2. In germline, CDR1 is LNHDA, CDR2 SQIVND (reference sequence). After removal of 6 bases from V and 6 bases from J, the junction contained 7 bases not matched to a gene. This CDR3 has 15 amino acids. In DNA, the CDR3 is TGTGCCAGTAGCACCGGGGGGACTAGCGGGAGCGAGCAGTACTTC. Translating it yields CASSTGGTSGSEQYF.

This clonotype was observed a few times. This chain's CDR3 is CASSLRSSGGTASTDTQYF. Written as DNA, the CDR3 is TGTGCCAGCAGCTTAAGGTCGAGCGGGGGGACCGCTAGCACAGATACGCAGTATTTT. The chain joins TRBV7-2 to TRBJ2-3, with TRBD2 identical over 9 bases. Germline lookup yields CDR1 SGHTA and CDR2 FQGNSA. CDR3 size: 19 residues. V lost 2 bases, J lost 0 bases, and 12 bases stayed unmatched.

In its sample, this clonotype was seen many times. The V gene is TRBV12-3 or TRBV12-4, the J gene TRBJ2-7; 8 bases map to TRBD2. The trim removed 4 bases at V and 2 bases at J, leaving 4 bases unmatched. The CDR3 totals 14 residues. The CDR3 sequence is CASSYRGGTYEQYF. The DNA for the CDR3 is TGTGCCAGCAGTTATCGGGGGGGCACCTACGAGCAGTACTTC.